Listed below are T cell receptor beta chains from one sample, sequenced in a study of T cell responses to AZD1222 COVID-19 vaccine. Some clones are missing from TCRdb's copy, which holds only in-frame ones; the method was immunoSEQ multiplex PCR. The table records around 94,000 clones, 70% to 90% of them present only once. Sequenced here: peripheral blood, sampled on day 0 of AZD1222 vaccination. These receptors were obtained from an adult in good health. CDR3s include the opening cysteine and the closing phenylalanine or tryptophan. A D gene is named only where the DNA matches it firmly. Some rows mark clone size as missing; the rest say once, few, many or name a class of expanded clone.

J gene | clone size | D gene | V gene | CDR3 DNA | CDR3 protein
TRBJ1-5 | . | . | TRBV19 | TGTGCCAGTAGTACCAGATCGACACAGCCCCAGCATTTT | CASSTRSTQPQHF
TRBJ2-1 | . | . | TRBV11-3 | TGTGCCAGCAGCTCTCGGGGTGGCAAACGACACCTACAGTTCTTC | CASSSRGGKRHLQFF
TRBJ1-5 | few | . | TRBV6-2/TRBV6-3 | TGTGCCAGCAGTTACTACTTAAAGGGTCAGCCCCAGCATTTT | CASSYYLKGQPQHF
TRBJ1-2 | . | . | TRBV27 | TGTGCCAGCAGTTTACGGCCGTCCTACTATGGCTACACCTTC | CASSLRPSYYGYTF
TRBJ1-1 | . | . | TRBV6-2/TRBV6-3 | TGTGCCAGCAGTTTCGGCAGGACCACTGAAGCTTTCTTT | CASSFGRTTEAFF
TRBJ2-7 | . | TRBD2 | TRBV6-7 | TGTGCCAGCAGTTCCATTGGGATCGGCGGGAGGCCTCCAGGGTACGAGCAGTACTTC | CASSSIGIGGRPPGYEQYF
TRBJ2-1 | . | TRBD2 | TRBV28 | TGTGCCAGCAGTTTAGGCGGGAGTATAATTGAGCAGTTCTTC | CASSLGGSIIEQFF
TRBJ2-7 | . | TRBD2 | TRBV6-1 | TGTGCCAGCAGTGAAATATATGGGGAGGGCTACGAGCAGTACTTC | CASSEIYGEGYEQYF
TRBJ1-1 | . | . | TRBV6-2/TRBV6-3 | TGTGCCAGCAGTTACTCCCCTCTAGAGAACACTGAAGCTTTCTTT | CASSYSPLENTEAFF
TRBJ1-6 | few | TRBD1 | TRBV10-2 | TGCGCCAGCAGTGAAGCAGGGGGTTCACCCCTCCACTTT | CASSEAGGSPLHF
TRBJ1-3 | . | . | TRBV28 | TGTGCCAGCAGTTTATCGGGGGGCTCTGGAAACACCATATATTTT | CASSLSGGSGNTIYF
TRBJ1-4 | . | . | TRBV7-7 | TGTGCCAGCAGCAAGACAGAAAATGAAAAACTGTTTTTT | CASSKTENEKLFF
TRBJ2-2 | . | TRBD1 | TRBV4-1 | TGCGCCAGCAGCCAAGACAGGGGGTACGCCGGGGAGCTGTTTTTT | CASSQDRGYAGELFF
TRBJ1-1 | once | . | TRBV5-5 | TGTGCCAGCATCCTGGGGGTGAACACTGAAGCTTTCTTT | CASILGVNTEAFF
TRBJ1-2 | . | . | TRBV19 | TGTGCCAGTACCGAAAGAGGATTACATGGCTACACCTTC | CASTERGLHGYTF
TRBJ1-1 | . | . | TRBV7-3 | TGTGCCAGCAGCCAAGTGCTGAACACTGAAGCTTTCTTT | CASSQVLNTEAFF
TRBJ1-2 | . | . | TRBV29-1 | TGCAGCGTTGTTGGGAGGGGGGACTATGGCTACACCTTC | CSVVGRGDYGYTF
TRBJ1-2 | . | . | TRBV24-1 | TGTGCCACCAGTGATTCTCCGGGGGGCAATGGCTACACCTTC | CATSDSPGGNGYTF
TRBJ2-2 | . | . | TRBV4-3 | TGCGCCAGCAGCTACGGACAGAACACCGGGGAGCTGTTTTTT | CASSYGQNTGELFF
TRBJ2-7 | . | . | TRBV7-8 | TGTGCCAGCAGCTGGGGGGGCAGGGGACGTGAAGAGCAGTACTTC | CASSWGGRGREEQYF